This TCR beta chain came from a study of tumor and adjacent non-tumor tissue in lung cancer. Germline CDR1 is SGHVS and CDR2 is FQNEAQ. This CDR3 spans 15 amino acids. Findings of the study overall: In normal lung, the top 100 clones were significantly more dominant than in tumor. Tumor TCR diversity, when higher, was linked to shorter survival. Compared with tumor, normal lung showed significantly lower TCR diversity.

No cell sorting was done before RNA was extracted from the tissue. More than 3 cm separated this lung sample from the edge of the tumor. Donors were chemotherapy-naive, newly diagnosed lung cancer surgical patients in China, August–late 2014. A note on this clonotype: Its antigen remains unidentified. A read error may produce the germline difference seen at one junction end.

TCRbeta libraries were built with three rounds of nested PCR, modified from ARM-PCR. TCRdb independently ran MiXCR on the multiplex PCR reads; one entry per CDR3 protein. The sample lists 50,000 to 60,000 distinct CDR3 sequences; about 80% were seen once. The V and J genes are TRBV7-8 and TRBJ1-2, with 7 positions matching TRBD1. This TCR was recovered from a woman aged 60-75 years with non-small cell lung cancer. The sample consisted of distant non-tumor lung tissue. The DNA for the CDR3 is TGTGCGAGCAACTTAAACCCGGCAGGGGGTGGTGGCTACACCTTC. Translated: CASNLNPAGGGGYTF.